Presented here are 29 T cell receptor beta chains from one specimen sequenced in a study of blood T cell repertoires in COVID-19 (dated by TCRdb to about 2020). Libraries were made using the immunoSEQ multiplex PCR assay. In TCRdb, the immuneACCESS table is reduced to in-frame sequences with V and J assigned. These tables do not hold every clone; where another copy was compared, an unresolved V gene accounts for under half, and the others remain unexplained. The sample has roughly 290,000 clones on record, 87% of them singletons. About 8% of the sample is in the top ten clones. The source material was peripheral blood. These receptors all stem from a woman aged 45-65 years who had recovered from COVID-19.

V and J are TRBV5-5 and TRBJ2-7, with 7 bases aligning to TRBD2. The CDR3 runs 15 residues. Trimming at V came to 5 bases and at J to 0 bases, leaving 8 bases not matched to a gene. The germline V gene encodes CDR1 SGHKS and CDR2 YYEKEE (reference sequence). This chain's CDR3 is CASRHSRDYSYEQYF. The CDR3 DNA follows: TGTGCCAGCAGGCATTCCCGGGACTACTCCTACGAGCAGTACTTC.

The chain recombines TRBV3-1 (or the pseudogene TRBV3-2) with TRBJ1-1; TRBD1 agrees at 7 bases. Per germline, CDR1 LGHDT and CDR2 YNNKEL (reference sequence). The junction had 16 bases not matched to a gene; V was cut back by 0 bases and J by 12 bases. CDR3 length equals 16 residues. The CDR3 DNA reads TGTGCCAGCAGCCAAGAACAAGGACAGGAGGGTAGGGGGTCTTTCTTT. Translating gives CASSQEQGQEGRGSFF.

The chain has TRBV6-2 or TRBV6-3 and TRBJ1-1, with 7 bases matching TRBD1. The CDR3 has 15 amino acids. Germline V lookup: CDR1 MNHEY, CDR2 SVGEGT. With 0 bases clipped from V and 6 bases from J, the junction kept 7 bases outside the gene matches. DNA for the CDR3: TGTGCCAGCAGTTACTCGGGCAGGGGGATTGCTGAAGCTTTCTTT. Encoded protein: CASSYSGRGIAEAFF.

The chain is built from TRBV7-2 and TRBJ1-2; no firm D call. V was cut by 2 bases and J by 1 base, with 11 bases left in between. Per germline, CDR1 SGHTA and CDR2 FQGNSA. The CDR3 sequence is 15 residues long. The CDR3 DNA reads TGTGCCAGCAGCTTATCGGCGGCCTTTAACTATGGCTACACCTTC. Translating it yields CASSLSAAFNYGYTF.

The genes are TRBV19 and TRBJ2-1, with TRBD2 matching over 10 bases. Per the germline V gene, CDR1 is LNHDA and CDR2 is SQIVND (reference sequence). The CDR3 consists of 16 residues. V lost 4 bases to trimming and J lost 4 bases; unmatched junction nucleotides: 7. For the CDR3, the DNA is TGTGCCAGTAGTAAACCGGGACTAGCGCAATACAATGAGCAGTTCTTC. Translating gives CASSKPGLAQYNEQFF. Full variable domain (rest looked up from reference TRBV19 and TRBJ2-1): DGGITQSPKYLFRKEGQNVTLSCEQNLNHDAMYWYRQDPGQGLRLIYYSQIVNDFQKGDIAEGYSVSREKKESFPLTVTSAQKNPTAFYLCASSKPGLAQYNEQFFGPGTRLTVL.

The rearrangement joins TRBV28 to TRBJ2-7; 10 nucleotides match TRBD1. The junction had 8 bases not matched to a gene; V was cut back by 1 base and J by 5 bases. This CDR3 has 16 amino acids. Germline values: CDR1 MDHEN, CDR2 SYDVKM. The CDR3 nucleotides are TGTGCCAGCAGTTTATCCGCGGGACAGGGGTTCGACGAGCAGTACTTC. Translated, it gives CASSLSAGQGFDEQYF.

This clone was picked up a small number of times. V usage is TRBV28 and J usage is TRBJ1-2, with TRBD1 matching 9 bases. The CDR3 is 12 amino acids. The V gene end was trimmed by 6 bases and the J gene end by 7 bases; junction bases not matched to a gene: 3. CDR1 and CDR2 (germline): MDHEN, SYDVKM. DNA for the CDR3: TGTGCCAGCAGACAGGGGGCTGGTGGCTACACCTTC. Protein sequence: CASRQGAGGYTF.

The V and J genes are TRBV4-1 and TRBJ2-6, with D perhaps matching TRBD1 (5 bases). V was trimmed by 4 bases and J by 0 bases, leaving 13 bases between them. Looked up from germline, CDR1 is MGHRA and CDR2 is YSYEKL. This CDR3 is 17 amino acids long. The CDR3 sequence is CASSPSGHPSGANVLTF. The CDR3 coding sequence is TGCGCCAGCAGCCCTTCTGGACACCCCTCTGGGGCCAACGTCCTGACTTTC.

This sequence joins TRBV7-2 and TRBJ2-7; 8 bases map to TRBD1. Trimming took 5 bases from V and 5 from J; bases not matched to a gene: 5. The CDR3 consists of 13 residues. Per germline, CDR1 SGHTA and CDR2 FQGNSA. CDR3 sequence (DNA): TGTGCCAGCAGCAGGGACAGGATGAACGAGCAGTACTTC. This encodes CASSRDRMNEQYF. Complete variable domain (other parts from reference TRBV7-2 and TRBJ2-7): GAGVSQSPSNKVTEKGKDVELRCDPISGHTALYWYRQSLGQGLEFLIYFQGNSAPDKSGLPSDRFSAERTGGSVSTLTIQRTQQEDSAVYLCASSRDRMNEQYFGPGTRLTVT.

CDR3 in DNA: TGTGCCAGCAGCGTAGCCGCTAGCCGGGATGAGCAGTTCTTC. Its protein product is CASSVAASRDEQFF. The rearrangement uses TRBV9 and TRBJ2-1; weak D call: TRBD2 (5 bases). Germline V CDR1 and CDR2: SGDLS, YYNGEE. Trimming pared 0 bases from V and 8 bases from J, leaving 12 bases between. There are 14 residues in the CDR3.

The CDR3, as DNA: TGTGCCAGCAGCCATTCAAGGGGATCTAACTATGGCTACACCTTC. Amino acid sequence: CASSHSRGSNYGYTF. This rearrangement joins TRBV3-1 (or the pseudogene TRBV3-2) to TRBJ1-2; D perhaps matches TRBD1 (5 bases). V lost 3 bases to trimming and J lost 0 bases, with 11 bases between them. There are 15 residues in the CDR3. Germline V CDR1 and CDR2: LGHDT, YNNKEL (reference sequence).

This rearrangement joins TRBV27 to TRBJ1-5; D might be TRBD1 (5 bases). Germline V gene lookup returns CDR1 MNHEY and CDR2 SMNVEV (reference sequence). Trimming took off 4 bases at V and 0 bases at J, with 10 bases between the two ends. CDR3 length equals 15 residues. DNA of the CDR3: TGTGCCAGCAGTTCGGGGGTCTTTAGCAATCAGCCCCAGCATTTT. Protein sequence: CASSSGVFSNQPQHF.

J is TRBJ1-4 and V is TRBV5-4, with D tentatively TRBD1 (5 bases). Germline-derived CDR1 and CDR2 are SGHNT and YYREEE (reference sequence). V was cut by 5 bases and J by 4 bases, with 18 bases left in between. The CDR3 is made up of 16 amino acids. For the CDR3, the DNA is TGTGCCAGCAGTTTACGGGACGGACTAAATAATGAAAAACTGTTTTTT. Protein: CASSLRDGLNNEKLFF.

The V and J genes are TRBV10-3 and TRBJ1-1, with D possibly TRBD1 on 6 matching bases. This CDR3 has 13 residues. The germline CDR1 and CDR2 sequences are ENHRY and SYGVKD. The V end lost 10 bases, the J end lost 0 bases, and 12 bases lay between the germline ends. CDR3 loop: CATIGQLNTEAFF. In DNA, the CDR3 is TGTGCCACCATAGGACAGCTGAACACTGAAGCTTTCTTT.

Here the CDR3 reads CASSYMGRGTGELFF. In nucleotides, the CDR3 is TGTGCCAGCAGTTACATGGGTAGGGGCACCGGGGAGCTGTTTTTT. This chain uses TRBV6-5 with TRBJ2-2, with D perhaps TRBD1 (5 bases). The CDR3 is 15 amino acids. Trimming pared 2 bases from V and 4 bases from J, leaving 11 bases between. Germline CDR1 MNHEY, CDR2 SVGAGI.

CDR3 bases: TGTGCCAGCAGCCCTGGAGCTGTCTACGAGCAGTACTTC. This encodes CASSPGAVYEQYF. The chain uses TRBV3-1 (or the pseudogene TRBV3-2) and TRBJ2-7; D not resolved. Germline loops: CDR1 LGHDT, CDR2 YNNKEL (reference sequence). CDR3 size: 13 residues. Trimming removed 4 bases from V and 3 bases from J, with 10 bases in between.

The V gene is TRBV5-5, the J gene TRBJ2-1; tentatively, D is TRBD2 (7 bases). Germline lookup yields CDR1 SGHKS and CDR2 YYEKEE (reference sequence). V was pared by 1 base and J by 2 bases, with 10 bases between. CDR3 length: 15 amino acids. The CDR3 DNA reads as TGTGCCAGCAGCTTGCCGGGGGGCCCCTACAATGAGCAGTTCTTC. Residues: CASSLPGGPYNEQFF.

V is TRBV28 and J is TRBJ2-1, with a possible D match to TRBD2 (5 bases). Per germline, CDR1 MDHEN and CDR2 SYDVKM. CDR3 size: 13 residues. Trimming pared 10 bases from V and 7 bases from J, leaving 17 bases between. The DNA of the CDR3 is TGTGCCACCGAGGAAGGCGGCGGGAATGAGCAGTTCTTC. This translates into CATEEGGGNEQFF.

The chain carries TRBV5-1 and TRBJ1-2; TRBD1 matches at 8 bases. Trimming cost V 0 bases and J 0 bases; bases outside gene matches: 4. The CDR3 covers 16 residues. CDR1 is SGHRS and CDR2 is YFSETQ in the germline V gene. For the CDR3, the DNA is TGCGCCAGCAGCTTGGCTCTGGGACAGGCTAACTATGGCTACACCTTC. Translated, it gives CASSLALGQANYGYTF. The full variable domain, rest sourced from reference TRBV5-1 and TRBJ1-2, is KAGVTQTPRYLIKTRGQQVTLSCSPISGHRSVSWYQQTPGQGLQFLFEYFSETQRNKGNFPGRFSGRQFSNSRSEMNVSTLELGDSALYLCASSLALGQANYGYTFGSGTRLTVV.

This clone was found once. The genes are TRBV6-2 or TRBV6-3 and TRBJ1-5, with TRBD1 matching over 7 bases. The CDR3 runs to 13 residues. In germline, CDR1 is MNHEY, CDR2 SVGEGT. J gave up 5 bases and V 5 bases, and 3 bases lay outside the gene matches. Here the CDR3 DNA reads TGTGCCAGCAGTAACGGACAGGATCAGCCCCAGCATTTT. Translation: CASSNGQDQPQHF.

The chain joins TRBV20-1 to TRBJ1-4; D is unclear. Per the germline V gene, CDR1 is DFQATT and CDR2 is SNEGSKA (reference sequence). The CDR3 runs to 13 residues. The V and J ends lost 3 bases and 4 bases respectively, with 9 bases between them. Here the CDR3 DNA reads TGCAGTGCTAGTTTCAGGTTTAATGAAAAACTGTTTTTT. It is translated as CSASFRFNEKLFF.

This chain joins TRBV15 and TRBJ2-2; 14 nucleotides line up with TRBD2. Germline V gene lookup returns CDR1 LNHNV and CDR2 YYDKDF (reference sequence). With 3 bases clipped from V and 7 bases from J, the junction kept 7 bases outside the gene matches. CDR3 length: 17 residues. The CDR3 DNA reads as TGTGCCACCAGCAGGGGACTAGCGGGGGCCGGGGACGGGGAGCTGTTTTTT. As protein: CATSRGLAGAGDGELFF.

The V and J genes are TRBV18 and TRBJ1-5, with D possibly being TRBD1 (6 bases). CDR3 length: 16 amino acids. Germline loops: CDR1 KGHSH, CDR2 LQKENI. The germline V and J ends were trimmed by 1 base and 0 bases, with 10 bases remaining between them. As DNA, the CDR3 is TGTGCCAGCTCACCACGACAGGTTGATAGCAATCAGCCCCAGCATTTT. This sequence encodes CASSPRQVDSNQPQHF.

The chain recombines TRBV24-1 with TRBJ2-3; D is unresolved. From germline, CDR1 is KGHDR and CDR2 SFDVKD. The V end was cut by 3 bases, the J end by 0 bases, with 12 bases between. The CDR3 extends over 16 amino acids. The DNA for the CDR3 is TGTGCCACCAGTGATCCAACCGGTGGTAGCACAGATACGCAGTATTTT. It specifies CATSDPTGGSTDTQYF.

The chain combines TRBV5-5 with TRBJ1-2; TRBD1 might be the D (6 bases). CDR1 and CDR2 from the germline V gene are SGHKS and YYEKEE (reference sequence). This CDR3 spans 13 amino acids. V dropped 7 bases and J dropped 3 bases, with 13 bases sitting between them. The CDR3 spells CASLAGAYYGYTF. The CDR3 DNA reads TGTGCCAGCTTGGCAGGGGCCTACTATGGCTACACCTTC.

The CDR3 nucleotides read TGTGCCAGCAGTTTGGGGCCCGACGGCTACACCTTC. This translates into CASSLGPDGYTF. The V gene is TRBV12-3 or TRBV12-4, the J gene TRBJ1-2; D perhaps matches TRBD1 (5 bases). V was pared by 3 bases and J by 8 bases, with 10 bases between. The CDR3 sequence is 12 residues long.

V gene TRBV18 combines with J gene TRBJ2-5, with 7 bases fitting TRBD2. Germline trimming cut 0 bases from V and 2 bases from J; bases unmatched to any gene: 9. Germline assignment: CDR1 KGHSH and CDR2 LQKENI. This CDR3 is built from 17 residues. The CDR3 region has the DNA TGTGCCAGCTCACCACCGAATCCCGGGGGGAATCAAGAGACCCAGTACTTC. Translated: CASSPPNPGGNQETQYF. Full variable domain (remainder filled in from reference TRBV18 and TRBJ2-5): NAGVMQNPRHLVRRRGQEARLRCSPMKGHSHVYWYRQLPEEGLKFMVYLQKENIIDESGMPKERFSAEFPKEGPSILRIQQVVRGDSAAYFCASSPPNPGGNQETQYFGPGTRLLVL.

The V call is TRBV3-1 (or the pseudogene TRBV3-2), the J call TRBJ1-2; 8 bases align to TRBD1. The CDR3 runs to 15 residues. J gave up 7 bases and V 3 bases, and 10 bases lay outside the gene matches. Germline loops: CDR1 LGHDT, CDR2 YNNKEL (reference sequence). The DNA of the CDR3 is TGTGCCAGCAGCCAGGGGACAGGAACCTCTTTTGGCTACACCTTC. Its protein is CASSQGTGTSFGYTF.

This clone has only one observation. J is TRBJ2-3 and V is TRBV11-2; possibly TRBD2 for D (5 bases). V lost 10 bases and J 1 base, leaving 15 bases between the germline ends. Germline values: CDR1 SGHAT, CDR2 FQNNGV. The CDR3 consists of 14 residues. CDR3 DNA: TGTGCCACGGGGTCCCTACTGGGCACAGATACGCAGTATTTT. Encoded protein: CATGSLLGTDTQYF. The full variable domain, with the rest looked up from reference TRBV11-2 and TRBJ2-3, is EAGVAQSPRYKIIEKRQSVAFWCNPISGHATLYWYQQILGQGPKLLIQFQNNGVVDDSQLPKDRFSAERLKGVDSTLKIQPAKLEDSAVYLCATGSLLGTDTQYFGPGTRLTVL.